Sequencing of this T cell receptor beta chain was carried out in a study of cytomegalovirus exposure and HLA in healthy donors (dated by TCRdb to between 2016 and 2019). About the investigation overall: According to an earlier analysis of around 600 of the donors, some 170 million T cells yielded some 120 million unique TCR beta sequences and roughly 280 Gb of sequence data. To decide whether each TCR beta V gene segment behaved as functional or pseudogenic, an earlier analysis of approximately 590 of the donors relied on high-throughput TCR beta sequencing. Donor age, sex, ethnicity and CMV serostatus were collected together with the repertoire data. The number of donors typed differed by locus, with roughly 620-630 for A, B, C, DRB1 and DQB1, around 500 for DQA1, about 610 for DPA1, and some 470 for DPB1. Among about 370 genotyped donors of the cohort, an average of around 220,000 unique TCR beta nucleotide sequences was sequenced per donor, of which 15% to 20% were non-productive. To study patterns of TCR occurrence, a later analysis re-analyzed previously published TCR beta repertoires from 700 or so donors and added high-resolution HLA genotyping. Every discovery cohort repertoire had been produced on one sequencing platform. HLA typing included class I and class II loci at four-digit resolution. A later genetic analysis used genome-wide SNP genotypes for 398 of the 666 donors, treating that subset as a discovery cohort. Four to six DR-DQ haplotypes were handled as single units for association and clustering, since linkage in the cohort was strong. The study combined high-throughput TCR immunosequencing, statistical association of individual TCRs with disease status, and machine learning to predict cytomegalovirus infection status. The aim of the study was to test whether cataloging public T cell receptors could identify signatures of past pathogen exposure. Rather than drawing on any new phenotypic data, the later analysis identified candidate immune exposures from TCR beta sequences and the way those sequences occurred across donors. The study profiled the T cell repertoires of under 700 subjects by immunosequencing and related them to cytomegalovirus serostatus. Of the roughly 400 genotyped donors, over 70% fell in the genetic ancestry cluster associated with self-reported Caucasian donors. Besides the first cohort of hundreds of subjects, a separate validation cohort made up of 120 or so different subjects was used. An early release covering roughly 600 HLA-typed donors comprised approximately 290 gigabases of sequencing data and roughly 86 million unique TCR sequences.

Overall results and qualifications from the work: Most TCR sequences were seen in very few donors, while some public TCRs were found in many individuals. This cohort had only TCR beta chains sequenced, and the lack of alpha or paired-chain data limited which features could be detected. Broadly in line with IMGT annotations, most TCR beta V segments showed up in productive rearrangements about 87% or about 30% of the time in an earlier analysis of under 700 of the donors. A further reported finding was that TCR beta sequences accurately predicted the HLA-A and HLA-B alleles for most subjects in the first cohort. Because some donors lacked HLA typing at each locus, the association tests relied only on the typed subset. Some IMGT-functional V segments, including TRBV6-2 and TRBV6-3, could not be distinguished by the 87-base-pair reads and were therefore excluded. Cytomegalovirus status was reported to be diagnosed by the classifier with high specificity and sensitivity in both the original and validation cohorts. In a later analysis, most CMV-associated TCR beta chains were found to appear HLA-restricted, with HLA associations seemingly driven largely by CMV exposure. The earlier analysis of some 540 of the donors excluded approximately 15 rarely observed V segments, including chromosome 9 orphons, because counts were too low. The presence/absence analyses assumed that sequencing depth was roughly uniform across donors, and that assumption may not be true. A later genetic analysis associated a missense DCLRE1C variant with V-gene and J-gene trimming of TCR beta chains, and an independent cohort replicated the association. In a later genetic analysis, fewer N-insertions in productive TCRs were reported among donors in an Asian-associated ancestry cluster than the roughly 640-donor mean. The sequencing pipeline was judged likely to have produced a cluster of highly shared sequence variants as a technical artifact. In a later analysis, TCR association rates were found to vary across HLA loci, with the most associated TCRs seen for DRB1 alleles and the fewest for HLA-C alleles. At a false discovery rate of 0.05, a later analysis linked approximately 18,000 TCR beta sequences to specific HLA alleles. The study gave a list of under 200 TCR beta chains associated with cytomegalovirus. Compared with equally common non-associated chains, HLA-associated TCR beta chains in a later analysis were more clonally expanded and had lower generation probabilities. The only immune exposure information available for the cohort was CMV serostatus. The authors suggested that the approach could potentially be generalized to other disease states and immunological phenotypes. When HLA alleles, especially DR and DQ, strongly co-occurred, TCR associations were difficult to assign to individual alleles. In vitro tests confirmed that a few of the cytomegalovirus-associated TCR beta chains recognize cytomegalovirus antigens. Linkage disequilibrium might explain the correlated functional status among segregating V segments, but an unknown experimental factor could not be excluded. Several of the top co-occurrence clusters appeared to be linked to parvovirus B19, influenza, CMV and Epstein-Barr virus, according to a later analysis.

From the germline V gene (reference sequence), CDR1 is SEHNR and CDR2 is FQNEAQ. The CDR3 holds 18 amino acids from the cysteine to the phenylalanine. Just CDR3 DNA is preserved here, 54 bases in frame from base 1. Library preparation employed the immunoSEQ multiplex PCR assay. The multiplex PCR relied on a mix of 60 forward primers for TCR Vbeta segments and 13 reverse primers for TCR Jbeta segments. Amplification of the CDR3 region of rearranged TCR beta genes was performed with a multiplex PCR assay on genomic DNA. The amplified TCR beta libraries were sequenced on the Illumina HiSeq System as 87-base-pair reads. In the paper's pipeline: A later analysis counted around 72 million unique TCR beta chains across the 666 repertoires, and approximately 11 million of these chains were shared by at least two donors. A nearest-neighbor algorithm error-corrected the raw reads and collapsed the reads into unique sequences, merging closely related sequences to remove PCR and sequencing errors. Alignment of CDR3 sequences to IMGT reference sequences was used to assign V, D and J gene segments. Each retained sequence needed at least a six-nucleotide match to both a V gene segment and a J gene segment. A rearrangement counted as productive if the CDR3 had no stop codons and remained in frame with V and J, and every other rearrangement counted as non-productive. Following IMGT convention, CDR3 was defined as the stretch from the second conserved V-encoded cysteine to the conserved J-encoded phenylalanine. Sequences without an unambiguous match to a single V gene segment were excluded from the earlier analysis of 587 of the donors. In an earlier analysis of more than 500 of the donors, a V segment was called functional when productive rearrangements were above 56.7%, and segregating when the standard deviation between donors exceeded 5%. A statistical classification framework was built for diagnosing cytomegalovirus status from the catalog of TCR beta chain sequences. A later analysis assigned V and J genes by comparing TCR nucleotide sequences with IMGT/GENE-DB human TR gene sequences. The TCRdist pipeline was used in a later analysis to assign CDR3 sequences and most-parsimonious VDJ recombination scenarios. In a later analysis, each TCR beta chain was defined by its CDR3 amino acid sequence together with its V-gene family, and reads lacking a unique V-gene family were excluded. As a way to deal with suspected cross-contamination and a sequencing artifact, a later analysis dropped nearly 600 nucleotide sequences that were highly shared and had low generation probability. In a later analysis, a clonal expansion index for each public chain was calculated from normalized within-repertoire ranks of inferred template counts. In a later analysis, generation probabilities were computed with a VDJ recombination model fitted to out-of-frame rearrangements, and the resulting probabilities were checked against IGoR. In a later analysis, hypergeometric tests were used to score TCR-TCR, TCR-HLA and TCR-CMV co-occurrence, with a repertoire-size bias correction applied to TCR pairs. To estimate false discovery rates, a later analysis permuted the HLA or CMV assignments 20 times. In a later analysis, co-occurring TCRs were grouped using DBSCAN, with TCRdist sequence similarity added in when clustering inside HLA-allele-positive subsets. Co-occurrence clustering excluded repertoires with fewer than 30,000 or more than 120,000 public chains, plus five with anomalous nucleotide sharing. Here the immuneACCESS table is served through TCRdb, limited to in-frame sequences with V and J called. Missing clones are a known gap in these copies; in checked studies unresolved V genes cover under half, and the rest lacks a known reason. V and J calls and clone size follow that table, whereas D and trimming were derived from the DNA. This sample gives 250,000 to 350,000 clones in total; roughly 70% of them show up just once. Approximately 2.1% of the sample rests with the top ten.

Turning to this clone: Its antigen is still unknown. A read error may account for a junction end that differs from germline.

The cohort consisted of some 670 healthy bone marrow donors. Cohort members were all nominally healthy when sampled, although unrecorded immune exposures were likely present. The donor was CMV seronegative and belonged to the group of 352 seronegative cohort members. A peripheral blood sample was collected from each donor, and TCR beta sequencing was performed on peripheral blood mononuclear cells. The Qiagen DNeasy Blood Extraction Kit was used to extract genomic DNA from the blood cell samples. The rearranged segments are TRBV7-9 and TRBJ2-7, and 12 junctional nucleotides match TRBD2. The receptor was isolated from a female donor in good health and CMV-seronegative. The sequencing input was PBMCs. The bases read TGTTCCAGCAGCCGCATCCCCATCTCGACTAGCGGGAGCCACGAGCAGTACTTC. Translated, this is CSSSRIPISTSGSHEQYF.